Below are 25 T cell receptor beta chains sequenced from a single sample in a study of T cells after somatic rescue of genetic block. Profiled with immunoSEQ multiplex PCR; TCRdb holds only in-frame clones, not every one. The data hold tens of thousands of clones, with roughly 88% observed a single time. The material sequenced was peripheral blood mononuclear cells (PBMCs). The receptors were sampled from a man under 40.

With respect to this clone: A junction end diverges from the germline sequence, so it may reflect a read error. The chain employs TRBV19 and TRBJ1-1, with 9 positions matching TRBD1. This CDR3 region has 17 residues. The germline V gene encodes CDR1 LNHDA and CDR2 SQIVND (reference sequence). The CDR3 sequence is CASSMNGQGIMKTEAFF. CDR3 nucleotides: TGTGCCAGTAGTATGAATGGACAGGGGATTATGAAAACTGAAGCTTTCTTT.

The CDR3 nucleotides are TGTGCCAGCAGCTTAGGAGGGACAGGCGGTCAGCCCCAGCATTTT. Its translation is CASSLGGTGGQPQHF. V and J are TRBV11-2 and TRBJ1-5; TRBD1 matches 8 bases. V gave up 1 base and J gave up 6 bases; unmatched junction bases: 5. The germline CDR1 and CDR2 sequences are SGHAT and FQNNGV. The CDR3 sequence is 15 residues long.

The chain couples TRBV7-6 to TRBJ2-3, with TRBD1 matching 8 bases. After removal of 1 base from V and 5 bases from J, the junction contained 2 bases not matched to a gene. The CDR3 length is 14 residues. The germline CDR1 and CDR2 sequences are SGHVS and FNYEAQ. CDR3 in amino acids: CASSLGTGLDTQYF. The DNA for the CDR3 is TGTGCCAGCAGCTTAGGGACAGGGCTAGATACGCAGTATTTT.

The chain is built from TRBV10-3 and TRBJ2-7; D gene unclear. The V end was cut by 11 bases, the J end by 1 base, with 15 bases between. This CDR3 contains 13 residues. The germline V gene encodes CDR1 ENHRY and CDR2 SYGVKD. The CDR3 DNA sequence: TGTGCCTCTAGTCGAGAGTCTTCCTACGAGCAGTACTTC. Translating gives CASSRESSYEQYF.

The chain uses TRBV7-9 and TRBJ2-5; TRBD2 aligns across 10 bases. In germline, CDR1 is SEHNR, CDR2 FQNEAQ (reference sequence). Losses at the gene ends were 2 bases for V and 3 bases for J; bases not matched to a gene: 0. This CDR3 contains 14 residues. This CDR3 reads CASSLLAGEETQYF. CDR3 DNA: TGTGCCAGCAGCTTACTAGCGGGAGAAGAGACCCAGTACTTC. The whole variable domain, filled in from reference TRBV7-9 and TRBJ2-5, reads DTGVSQNPRHKITKRGQNVTFRCDPISEHNRLYWYRQTLGQGPEFLTYFQNEAQLEKSRLLSDRFSAERPKGSFSTLEIQRTEQGDSAMYLCASSLLAGEETQYFGPGTRLLVL.

The V gene is TRBV28, the J gene TRBJ2-7; D not resolved. V lost 6 bases and J 4 bases, leaving 13 bases between the germline ends. The length of the CDR3 is 13 residues. The V gene's germline CDR1 is MDHEN and CDR2 SYDVKM. The CDR3 here is CASRTNPGYEQYF. As DNA, the CDR3 is TGTGCCAGCAGAACCAACCCTGGGTACGAGCAGTACTTC.

The chain combines TRBV7-2 with TRBJ2-5; 7 nucleotides align to TRBD2. J lost 5 bases, V lost 5 bases, and 17 bases had no gene match. Germline V lookup: CDR1 SGHTA, CDR2 FQGNSA. The CDR3 contains 17 residues. CDR3 nucleotide sequence: TGTGCCAGCAGCCGACGGCAGGGCTTCGAGGGAGGGGAGACCCAGTACTTC. It specifies CASSRRQGFEGGETQYF.

This chain uses TRBV10-3 with TRBJ2-7, with D possibly matching TRBD1 (5 bases). This CDR3 is built from 15 residues. V lost 3 bases and J 2 bases, leaving 14 bases between the germline ends. CDR1 and CDR2 (germline): ENHRY, SYGVKD. The CDR3 reads CAISETGDLPYEQYF. The CDR3 nucleotides read TGTGCCATCAGTGAAACAGGAGACCTTCCCTACGAGCAGTACTTC.

This chain joins TRBV7-2 and TRBJ1-5; 10 positions agree with TRBD1. The CDR3 spans 15 residues. The V gene's germline CDR1 is SGHTA and CDR2 FQGNSA. Unmatched junction bases numbered 5, after V lost 0 bases and J lost 9 bases. Here the CDR3 reads CASSLAGQGGGPQHF. The CDR3 DNA sequence: TGTGCCAGCAGCTTAGCCGGACAGGGGGGCGGGCCCCAGCATTTT.

The chain combines TRBV5-1 with TRBJ2-1; D perhaps matches TRBD2 (6 bases). Germline-derived CDR1 and CDR2 are SGHRS and YFSETQ. The V and J ends lost 6 bases and 2 bases respectively, with 15 bases between them. The CDR3 consists of 15 residues. CDR3 sequence reads: CASTGPGLTYNEQFF. The CDR3 DNA reads TGCGCCAGCACCGGGCCGGGACTCACCTACAATGAGCAGTTCTTC.

The chain recombines TRBV30 with TRBJ2-4, with a possible D match to TRBD1 (6 bases). The CDR3 covers 14 residues. The ends were cut back, 4 bases at V and 4 bases at J, with 14 bases in the middle. Germline V gene sequence: CDR1 GTSNPN, CDR2 SVGIG (reference sequence). The CDR3 sequence: CAWNTGQPKNIQYF. DNA of the CDR3: TGTGCCTGGAATACCGGACAGCCTAAAAACATTCAGTACTTC.

DNA of the CDR3: TGTGCCTGGAGTCGTGACAGGGGCACTGAAGCTTTCTTT. Amino acids: CAWSRDRGTEAFF. The gene calls are TRBV30 and TRBJ1-1; TRBD1 matches at 8 bases. Germline CDR1 GTSNPN, CDR2 SVGIG (reference sequence). The length of the CDR3 is 13 residues. V was pared by 2 bases and J by 4 bases, with 3 bases of the junction left unmatched.

The chain is built from TRBV27 and TRBJ2-2; D unclear. The length of the CDR3 is 13 residues. The germline V gene has CDR1 MNHEY and CDR2 SMNVEV (reference sequence). V dropped 4 bases and J dropped 2 bases, with 5 bases sitting between them. The CDR3: CASSSHNTGELFF. The CDR3 DNA sequence: TGTGCCAGCAGTTCACATAACACCGGGGAGCTGTTTTTT.

This clone has just one count. V gene TRBV21-1 combines with J gene TRBJ2-5. The end of the DNA fits TRBJ2-7 better, so the J call may be wrong. TRBV21-1 is listed as a pseudogene. The CDR3 is made up of 16 amino acids. In nucleotides, the CDR3 is TGTGCCAGCAATGGGGTTTCCGGGCCCCCCAGTTTCGAGCAGTACTTC. This gives the protein CASNGVSGPPSFEQYF.

This chain links TRBV6-1 with TRBJ1-2, with TRBD1 identical over 9 bases. This CDR3 has 17 residues. The V gene end was trimmed by 3 bases and the J gene end by 6 bases; junction bases not matched to a gene: 14. Germline CDR1 and CDR2: MNHNS and SASEGT. The DNA for the CDR3 is TGTGCCAGCAGTGAGACTACAGGGGGCGCAAAAATTGATGGCTACACCTTC. Translated, it gives CASSETTGGAKIDGYTF.

This clone was observed a single time. The J gene is TRBJ2-5, the V gene TRBV5-1; TRBD1 or TRBD2 may be the D gene (5 bases each). Germline values: CDR1 SGHRS, CDR2 YFSETQ. The V end lost 1 base, the J end lost 2 bases, and 12 bases lay between the germline ends. This CDR3 region has 15 residues. The CDR3 sequence: CASSLIGTKQETQYF. CDR3 sequence (DNA): TGCGCCAGCAGCTTGATCGGGACGAAACAAGAGACCCAGTACTTC.

DNA for the CDR3: TGTGCCAGCTCAGAAGCAGGAAATCAGCCCCAGCATTTT. Translated, it gives CASSEAGNQPQHF. The chain employs TRBV18 and TRBJ1-5; D unclear. V gave up 5 bases and J gave up 4 bases, with 9 bases separating them. Per the germline V gene, CDR1 is KGHSH and CDR2 is LQKENI. CDR3 length: 13 amino acids.

This clone was found a few times. V usage is TRBV28 and J usage is TRBJ2-7; D is unresolved. The V and J ends lost 2 bases and 4 bases respectively, with 9 bases between them. CDR3 length: 13 residues. Germline-derived CDR1 and CDR2 are MDHEN and SYDVKM. CDR3 in DNA: TGTGCCAGCAGTTTACCAGGAGATTACGAGCAGTACTTC. Encoded protein: CASSLPGDYEQYF.

This chain links TRBV27 with TRBJ2-3; the match to TRBD2 covers 10 bases. The germline CDR1 and CDR2 sequences are MNHEY and SMNVEV (reference sequence). This CDR3 has 16 residues. V lost 7 bases to trimming and J lost 1 base; unmatched junction nucleotides: 8. The CDR3 sequence: CASTLRTSGRTDTQYF. CDR3 bases: TGTGCCAGCACCCTTCGGACTAGCGGTCGCACAGATACGCAGTATTTT.

V usage is TRBV28 and J usage is TRBJ2-7, with 11 bases aligning to TRBD2. CDR1 is MDHEN, CDR2 SYDVKM, per germline. CDR3 length equals 16 residues. With V trimmed by 2 bases and J by 1 base, 4 bases remained unmatched. CDR3 in amino acids: CASSLTSGSSSYEQYF. DNA of the CDR3: TGTGCCAGCAGTTTAACTAGCGGGAGTTCTTCCTACGAGCAGTACTTC. Using reference TRBV28 and TRBJ2-7 for the parts outside the CDR3, the full variable domain is DVKVTQSSRYLVKRTGEKVFLECVQDMDHENMFWYRQDPGLGLRLIYFSYDVKMKEKGDIPEGYSVSREKKERFSLILESASTNQTSMYLCASSLTSGSSSYEQYFGPGTRLTVT.

This clone was counted once. This chain uses TRBV5-1 with TRBJ1-6, with D perhaps TRBD1 (5 bases). The germline V gene has CDR1 SGHRS and CDR2 YFSETQ. The CDR3 is 17 amino acids. Between the trimmed V and J ends, which lost 1 base and 3 bases, there was a span of 14 bases. CDR3 bases: TGCGCCAGCAGCTTGACCGCGGGACGGATCTATAATTCACCCCTCCACTTT. It is translated as CASSLTAGRIYNSPLHF.

This chain connects TRBV29-1 to TRBJ2-2; no firm D call. This CDR3 region has 12 residues. V was clipped by 4 bases and J by 1 base, with 4 bases between them. Germline lookup yields CDR1 SQVTM and CDR2 ANQGSEA. CDR3 sequence reads: CSVALNTGELFF. The CDR3 DNA reads as TGCAGCGTTGCCTTGAACACCGGGGAGCTGTTTTTT.

The rearrangement uses TRBV7-2 and TRBJ1-1; D is unclear. Trimming removed 2 bases from V and 1 base from J, with 14 bases in between. This CDR3 is 16 amino acids long. Per germline, CDR1 SGHTA and CDR2 FQGNSA. The CDR3 DNA follows: TGTGCCAGCAGCTTAAAGGGTACGTTACCGAACACTGAAGCTTTCTTT. It is translated as CASSLKGTLPNTEAFF.

This clone was found a few times. The CDR3 nucleotides are TGTGCCAGCAGCTTAGGTGGGCTGGGGACAGGGGATAATGAGCAGTTCTTC. Protein sequence: CASSLGGLGTGDNEQFF. This chain joins TRBV11-3 and TRBJ2-1; 10 bases are a match to TRBD1. Germline V gene data show CDR1 as SGHNT and CDR2 as YENEEA. The V segment lost 1 base and the J segment 7 bases; nucleotides outside the gene matches: 10. There are 17 residues in the CDR3.

The CDR3 here is CASSLTGGGEKLFF. In nucleotides, the CDR3 is TGTGCCAGCAGTTTGACAGGGGGGGGTGAAAAACTGTTTTTT. The genes are TRBV6-5 and TRBJ1-4, with 9 bases that match TRBD1. J was trimmed by 7 bases and V by 4 bases; bases with no gene match: 4. Germline V lookup: CDR1 MNHEY, CDR2 SVGAGI. The CDR3 consists of 14 residues.